This T cell receptor beta chain was identified in a study of T-cell memory formation after mild COVID-19. Study-wide results and caveats: Among contracting clones, CD4+ were mainly CM/EM and CD8+ enriched in EMRA. The finding that pre-infection memory included some responding clones suggested that cross-reactive memory joined. Whereas later expanders leaned CD4+, clones contracting day 15 to 85 showed a balanced CD4/CD8 makeup.

The table lists this clonotype with a few counts. No antigen is known for it. Losses at the gene ends were 5 bases for V and 4 bases for J; bases not matched to a gene: 10. Germline CDR1 is KGHDR and CDR2 is SFDVKD. CDR3 length: 16 amino acids. TCRalpha and TCRbeta libraries used 5'RACE with constant-segment primers and UMIs. MiXCR, applied by TCRdb to the 5' RACE reads, yields one record per CDR3 protein. Among hundreds of thousands of distinct CDR3 sequences listed, 25% to 30% were seen once. The material sequenced was PBMCs or a T cell subset sorted from them (not recorded which). The rearrangement joins TRBV24-1 to TRBJ2-5, with TRBD2 identical over 9 bases. The clonotype comes from an adult woman who had mild COVID-19 (a few samples of this study predate the infection). Cell type and time point are not known. The CDR3 DNA sequence: TGTGCCACCAGTGCCGGGGTAGCGGGAGTTAGAGAGACCCAGTACTTC. Protein product: CATSAGVAGVRETQYF.